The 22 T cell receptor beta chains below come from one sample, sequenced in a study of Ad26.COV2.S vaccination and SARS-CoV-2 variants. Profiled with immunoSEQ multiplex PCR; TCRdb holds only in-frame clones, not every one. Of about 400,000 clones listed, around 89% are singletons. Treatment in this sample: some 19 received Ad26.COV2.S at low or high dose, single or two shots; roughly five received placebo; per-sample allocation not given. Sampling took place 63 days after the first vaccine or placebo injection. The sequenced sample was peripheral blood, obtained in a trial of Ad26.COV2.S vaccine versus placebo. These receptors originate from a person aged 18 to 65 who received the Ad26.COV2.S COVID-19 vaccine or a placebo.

The CDR3 coding sequence is TGCAGCGCCAGATGGGGGACCAATGAGCAGTTCTTC. It yields the protein CSARWGTNEQFF. The chain joins TRBV29-1 to TRBJ2-1; D may match TRBD1 or TRBD2 (5 bases each). In germline, CDR1 is SQVTM, CDR2 ANQGSEA. CDR3 length equals 12 residues. The V gene lost 7 bases and the J gene lost 6 bases, with 13 bases spanning the gap.

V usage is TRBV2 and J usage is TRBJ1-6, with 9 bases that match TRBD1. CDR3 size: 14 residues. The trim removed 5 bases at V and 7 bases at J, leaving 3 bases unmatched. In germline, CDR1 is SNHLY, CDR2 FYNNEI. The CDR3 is CASSRDRGNSPLHF. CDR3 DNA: TGTGCCAGCAGTAGAGACAGGGGGAATTCACCCCTCCACTTT.

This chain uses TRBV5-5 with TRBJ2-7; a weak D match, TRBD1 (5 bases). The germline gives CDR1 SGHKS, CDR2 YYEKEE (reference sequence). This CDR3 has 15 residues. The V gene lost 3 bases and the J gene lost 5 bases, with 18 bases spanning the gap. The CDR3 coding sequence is TGTGCCAGCAGCTACGGTTGGGTGGGGCGCGACGAGCAGTACTTC. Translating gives CASSYGWVGRDEQYF.

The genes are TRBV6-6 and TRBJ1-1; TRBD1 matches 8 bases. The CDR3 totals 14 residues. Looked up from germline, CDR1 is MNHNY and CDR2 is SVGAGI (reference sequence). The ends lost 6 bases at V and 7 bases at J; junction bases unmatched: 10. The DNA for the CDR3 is TGTGCCAGCAGCCCGGACAGGGTTTATGGTGAAGCTTTCTTT. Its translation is CASSPDRVYGEAFF.

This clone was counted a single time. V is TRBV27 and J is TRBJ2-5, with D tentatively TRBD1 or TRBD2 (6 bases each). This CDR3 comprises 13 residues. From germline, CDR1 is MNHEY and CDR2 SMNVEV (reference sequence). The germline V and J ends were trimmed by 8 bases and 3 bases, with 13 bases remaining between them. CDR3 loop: CASGGGNKETQYF. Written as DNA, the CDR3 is TGTGCCAGCGGAGGGGGAAATAAAGAGACCCAGTACTTC.

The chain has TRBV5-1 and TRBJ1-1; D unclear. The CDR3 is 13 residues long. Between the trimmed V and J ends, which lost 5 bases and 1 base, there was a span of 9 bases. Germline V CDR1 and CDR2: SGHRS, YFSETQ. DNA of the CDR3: TGCGCCAGCAGTTTGACACCGAACACTGAAGCTTTCTTT. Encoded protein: CASSLTPNTEAFF.

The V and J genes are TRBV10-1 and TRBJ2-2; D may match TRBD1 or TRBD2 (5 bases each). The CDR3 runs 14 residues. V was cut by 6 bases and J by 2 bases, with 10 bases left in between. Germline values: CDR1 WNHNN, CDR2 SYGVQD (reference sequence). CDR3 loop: CASRRDRNTGELFF. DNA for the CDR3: TGCGCCAGCAGACGGGACCGAAACACCGGGGAGCTGTTTTTT.

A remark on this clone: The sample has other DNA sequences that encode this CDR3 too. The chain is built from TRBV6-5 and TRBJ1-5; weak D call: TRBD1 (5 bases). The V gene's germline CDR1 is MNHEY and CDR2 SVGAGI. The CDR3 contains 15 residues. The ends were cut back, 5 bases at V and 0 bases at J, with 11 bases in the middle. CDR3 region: CASSPTGYSNQPQHF. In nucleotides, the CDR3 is TGTGCCAGCAGTCCCACAGGCTATAGCAATCAGCCCCAGCATTTT.

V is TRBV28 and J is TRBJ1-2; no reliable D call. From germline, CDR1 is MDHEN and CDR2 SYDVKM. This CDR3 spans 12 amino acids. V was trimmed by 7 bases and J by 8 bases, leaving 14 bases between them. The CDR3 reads CASTERARGYTF. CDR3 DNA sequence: TGTGCCAGCACCGAGCGGGCGCGGGGCTACACCTTC.

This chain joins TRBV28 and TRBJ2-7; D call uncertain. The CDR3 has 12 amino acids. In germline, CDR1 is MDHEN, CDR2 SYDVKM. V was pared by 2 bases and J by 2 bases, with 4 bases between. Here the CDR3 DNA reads TGTGCCAGCAGTTTAATTGCCTACGAGCAGTACTTC. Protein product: CASSLIAYEQYF.

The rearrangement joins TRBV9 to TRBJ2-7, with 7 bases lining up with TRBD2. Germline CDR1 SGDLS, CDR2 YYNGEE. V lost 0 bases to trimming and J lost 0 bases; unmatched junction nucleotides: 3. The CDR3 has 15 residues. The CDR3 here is CASSVAPSGSYEQYF. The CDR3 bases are TGTGCCAGCAGCGTAGCTCCTAGCGGCTCCTACGAGCAGTACTTC.

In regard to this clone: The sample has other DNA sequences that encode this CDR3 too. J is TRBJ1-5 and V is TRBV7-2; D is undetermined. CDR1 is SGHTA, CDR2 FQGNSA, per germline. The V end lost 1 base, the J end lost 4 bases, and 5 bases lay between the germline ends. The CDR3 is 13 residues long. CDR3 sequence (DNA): TGTGCCAGCAGCTTAGGCCAGAATCAGCCCCAGCATTTT. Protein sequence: CASSLGQNQPQHF.

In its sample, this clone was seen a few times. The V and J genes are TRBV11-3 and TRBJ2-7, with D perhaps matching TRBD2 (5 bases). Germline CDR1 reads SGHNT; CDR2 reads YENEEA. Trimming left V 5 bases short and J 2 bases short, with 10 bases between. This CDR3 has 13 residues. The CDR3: CASSQGLAYEQYF. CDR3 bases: TGTGCCAGCAGCCAAGGACTCGCCTACGAGCAGTACTTC.

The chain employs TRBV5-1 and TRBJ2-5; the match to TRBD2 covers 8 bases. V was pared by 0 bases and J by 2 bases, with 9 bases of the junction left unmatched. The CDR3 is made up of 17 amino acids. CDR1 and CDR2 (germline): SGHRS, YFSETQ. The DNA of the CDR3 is TGCGCCAGCAGCTTGGGCCCTGGGTCGGGAGGGCAAGAGACCCAGTACTTC. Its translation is CASSLGPGSGGQETQYF.

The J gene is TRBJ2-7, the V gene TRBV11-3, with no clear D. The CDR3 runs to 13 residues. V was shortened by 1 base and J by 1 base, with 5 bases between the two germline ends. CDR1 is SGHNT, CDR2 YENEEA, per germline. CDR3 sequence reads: CASSLAPSYEQYF. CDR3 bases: TGTGCCAGCAGCTTAGCGCCTTCCTACGAGCAGTACTTC.

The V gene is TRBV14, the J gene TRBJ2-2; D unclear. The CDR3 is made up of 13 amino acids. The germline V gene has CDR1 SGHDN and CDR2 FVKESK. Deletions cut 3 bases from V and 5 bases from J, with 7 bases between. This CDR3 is CASSHGFTGELFF. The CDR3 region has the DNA TGTGCCAGCAGCCATGGGTTTACCGGGGAGCTGTTTTTT.

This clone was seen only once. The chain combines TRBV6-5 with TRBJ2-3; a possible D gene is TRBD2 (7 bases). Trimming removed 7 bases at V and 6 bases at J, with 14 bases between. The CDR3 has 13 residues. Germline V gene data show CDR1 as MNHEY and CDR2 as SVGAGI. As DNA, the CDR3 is TGTGCCAGCACCACCCGGGGGGCGGATACGCAGTATTTT. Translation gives CASTTRGADTQYF.

The CDR3 sequence: CASIPSDRAGVGEQFF. CDR3 coding DNA: TGTGCCAGTATTCCCTCGGATCGGGCGGGAGTAGGTGAGCAGTTCTTC. This rearrangement joins TRBV19 to TRBJ2-1; 7 nucleotides line up with TRBD2. There are 16 residues in the CDR3. Germline V gene lookup returns CDR1 LNHDA and CDR2 SQIVND (reference sequence). J gave up 9 bases and V 7 bases, and 18 bases lay outside the gene matches.

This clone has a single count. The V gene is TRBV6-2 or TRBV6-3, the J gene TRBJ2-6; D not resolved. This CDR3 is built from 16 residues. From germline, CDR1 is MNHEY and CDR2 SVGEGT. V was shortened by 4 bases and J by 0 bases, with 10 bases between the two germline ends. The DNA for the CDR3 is TGTGCCAGCAGTTTCCCGGTTCCCTCTGGGGCCAACGTCCTGACTTTC. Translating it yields CASSFPVPSGANVLTF.

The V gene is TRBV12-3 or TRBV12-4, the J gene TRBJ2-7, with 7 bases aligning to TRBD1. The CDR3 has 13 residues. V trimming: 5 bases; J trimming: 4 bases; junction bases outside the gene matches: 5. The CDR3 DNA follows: TGTGCCAGCAGTGGGGACAGTACTTACGAGCAGTACTTC. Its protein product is CASSGDSTYEQYF.

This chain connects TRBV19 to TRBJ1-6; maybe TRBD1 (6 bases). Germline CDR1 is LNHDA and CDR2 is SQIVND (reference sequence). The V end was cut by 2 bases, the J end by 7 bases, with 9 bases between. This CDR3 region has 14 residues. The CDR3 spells CASSIKTGNSPLHF. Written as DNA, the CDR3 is TGTGCCAGTAGTATAAAGACAGGAAATTCACCCCTCCACTTT.

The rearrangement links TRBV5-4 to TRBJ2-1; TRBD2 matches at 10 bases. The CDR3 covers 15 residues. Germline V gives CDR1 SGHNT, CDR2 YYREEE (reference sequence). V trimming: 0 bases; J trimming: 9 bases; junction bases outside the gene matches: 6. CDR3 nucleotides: TGTGCCAGCAGCTTGGCTAGCGGGAGTTTCACTGAGCAGTTCTTC. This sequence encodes CASSLASGSFTEQFF.